The next 7 T cell receptor beta chains were all read from a single sample in a study of human T cells and chemical hapten exposure. MiXCR, run by TCRdb on the RACE reads, gives a single entry per CDR3 protein. The table lists some 38,000 distinct CDR3 sequences, over 7.5% of them singletons, with approximately 25% in the top ten. Time point denoted: patch test 3, about 24 weeks after DPC sensitization. Treatment meaning: therapeutic diphenylcyclopropenone sensitization with weekly scalp DPC. The starting material, unfractionated whole blood, was used for total RNA extraction. The starting material was whole blood, obtained in connection with sensitization to the hapten diphenylcyclopropenone (DPC). These receptors were obtained from a man aged 50 to 59 with alopecia areata. Some clones in this sample may be carry-over from other donors' samples.

This clonotype was seen ten or more times. The J gene is TRBJ1-5, the V gene TRBV7-2, with D maybe TRBD1 (6 bases). CDR3 size: 15 residues. V lost 1 base and J 3 bases, leaving 10 bases between the germline ends. Germline CDR1 SGHTA, CDR2 FQGNSA. CDR3 sequence (DNA): TGTGCCAGCAGCTTAGTGACAGGTGACAATCAGCCCCAGCATTTT. This encodes CASSLVTGDNQPQHF.

This clonotype was detected ten times or more. The chain combines TRBV12-3 or TRBV12-4 with TRBJ2-7; the D gene is possibly TRBD1 (5 bases). V was clipped by 7 bases and J by 3 bases, with 16 bases between them. This CDR3 is built from 14 residues. This chain's CDR3 is CASTHGRAFYEQYF. The CDR3 region has the DNA TGTGCCAGCACCCACGGCAGGGCCTTCTACGAGCAGTACTTC.

The chain recombines TRBV2 with TRBJ1-2; D gene unclear. The CDR3 is made up of 13 amino acids. V lost 6 bases, J lost 4 bases, and 12 bases lay in between. Germline CDR1 is SNHLY and CDR2 is FYNNEI. The CDR3 region has the DNA TGTGCCAGCAGAACCCCTCACGGCTATGGCTACACCTTC. This sequence encodes CASRTPHGYGYTF.

This clonotype was seen only a few times. V and J are TRBV29-1 and TRBJ1-2; D is unresolved. This CDR3 has 11 amino acids. Germline assignment: CDR1 SQVTM and CDR2 ANQGSEA. The V end was cut by 5 bases, the J end by 2 bases, with 6 bases between. In nucleotides, the CDR3 is TGCAGCGTTTCGGCCAACTATGGCTACACCTTC. Translated, it gives CSVSANYGYTF.

This clonotype was counted ten times or more. This chain connects TRBV9 to TRBJ2-7; D is uncertain. The length of the CDR3 is 13 residues. Looked up from germline, CDR1 is SGDLS and CDR2 is YYNGEE. The V gene lost 3 bases and the J gene lost 2 bases, with 9 bases spanning the gap. CDR3 nucleotides: TGTGCCAGCAGCGGGGCGGACCCCTACGAGCAGTACTTC. Translating it yields CASSGADPYEQYF. Full variable domain (rest looked up from reference TRBV9 and TRBJ2-7): DSGVTQTPKHLITATGQRVTLRCSPRSGDLSVYWYQQSLDQGLQFLIQYYNGEERAKGNILERFSAQQFPDLHSELNLSSLELGDSALYFCASSGADPYEQYFGPGTRLTVT.

The V call is TRBV6-5, the J call TRBJ2-5; D remains ambiguous. CDR1 and CDR2 (germline): MNHEY, SVGAGI. The length of the CDR3 is 15 residues. Deletions cut 2 bases from V and 2 bases from J, with 12 bases between. Here the CDR3 DNA reads TGTGCCAGCAGTTACACCGCCTGGGGACAAGAGACCCAGTACTTC. This codes for CASSYTAWGQETQYF.

There are many counts of this clonotype. V gene TRBV5-8 combines with J gene TRBJ1-5; D is undetermined. Germline values: CDR1 SGHTS, CDR2 YDEGEE. V was clipped by 2 bases and J by 2 bases, with 8 bases between them. The CDR3 spans 14 residues. Here the CDR3 reads CASSLGHGNQPQHF. CDR3 nucleotides: TGTGCCAGCAGCTTAGGGCATGGCAATCAGCCCCAGCATTTT.